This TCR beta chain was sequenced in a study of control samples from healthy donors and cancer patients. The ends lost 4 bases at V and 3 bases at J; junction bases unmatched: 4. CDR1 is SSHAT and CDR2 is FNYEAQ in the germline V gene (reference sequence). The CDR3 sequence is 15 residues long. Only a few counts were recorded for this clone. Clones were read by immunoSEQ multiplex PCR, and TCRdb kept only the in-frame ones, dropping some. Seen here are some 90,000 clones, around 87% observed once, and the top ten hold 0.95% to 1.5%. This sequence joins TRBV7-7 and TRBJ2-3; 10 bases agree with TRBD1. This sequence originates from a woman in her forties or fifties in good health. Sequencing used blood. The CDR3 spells CASSSRTGGTDTQYF. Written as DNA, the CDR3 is TGTGCCAGCAGCTCCCGGACAGGGGGGACAGATACGCAGTATTTT.